This T cell receptor (beta chain) comes out of a study of T cell repertoires in aging, cancer and after chemotherapy. The CDR3 is 13 amino acids. The V and J ends lost 6 bases and 0 bases respectively, with 11 bases between them. Germline V gene sequence: CDR1 DFQATT, CDR2 SNEGSKA (reference sequence). A mixed TRB-A/B primer pool amplified rearranged TRB by multiplex touch-down PCR. TCRdb passed the multiplex PCR reads through MiXCR, listing each CDR3 protein once. Of around 2,100 distinct CDR3 sequences listed, 25% to 30% are singletons. Amplification of TCR beta used genomic DNA extracted from peripheral blood. This clonotype occurred a few times. The antigen is undetermined. Points from the study as a whole: Untreated cancer patients had significantly lower blood TCR diversity than age-matched healthy donors. In healthy donors, age-related TCR diversity loss mainly reflected lost richness. Across the chemotherapy interval, each cancer cohort showed higher median generation probability, suggesting thymic rebound.

Sequences were obtained from blood. The chain has TRBV20-1 and TRBJ1-1; unclear D gene. This TCR was sampled from a human donor with a solid tumor. The CDR3 spells CSAAPYMNTEAFF. Here the CDR3 DNA reads TGCAGTGCGGCCCCGTACATGAACACTGAAGCTTTCTTT.